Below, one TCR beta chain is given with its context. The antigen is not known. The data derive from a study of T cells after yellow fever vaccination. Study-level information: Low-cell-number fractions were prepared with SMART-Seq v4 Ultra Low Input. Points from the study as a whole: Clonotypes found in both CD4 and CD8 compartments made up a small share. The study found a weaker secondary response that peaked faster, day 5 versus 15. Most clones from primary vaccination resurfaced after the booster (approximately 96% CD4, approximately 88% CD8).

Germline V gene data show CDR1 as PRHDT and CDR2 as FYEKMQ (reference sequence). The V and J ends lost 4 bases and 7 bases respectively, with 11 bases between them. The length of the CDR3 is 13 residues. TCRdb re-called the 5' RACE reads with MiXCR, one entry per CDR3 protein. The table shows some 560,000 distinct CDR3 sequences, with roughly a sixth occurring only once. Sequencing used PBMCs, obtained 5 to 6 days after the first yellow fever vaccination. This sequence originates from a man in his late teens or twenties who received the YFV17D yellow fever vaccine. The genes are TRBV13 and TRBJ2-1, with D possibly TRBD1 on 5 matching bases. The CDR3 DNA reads TGTGCCAGCAGCTCTTCAGGGAATAATGAGCAGTTCTTC. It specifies CASSSSGNNEQFF.